Here is one TCR beta chain with its context. This clonotype appeared many times. Its cognate antigen has yet to be identified. Per-base qualities were not stored, and no clone one base away is much larger. The data were taken from a study of spatial heterogeneity in lung cancer (dated by TCRdb to the late 2010s). Background on the whole study: Beta-chain transcripts were consistently detected in greater numbers than alpha-chain transcripts, which likely reflects a higher abundance of beta-chain transcripts. A strong correlation was found between TCR transcript counts in tumor regions and a T cell transcriptional module score from matched bulk RNA-seq. In the raw uncorrected reads, each unique combination of TCR and UMI appeared more than ten times on average. TCR alpha and beta repertoires were quantitatively compared across multiple tumor regions, matched nontumor lung and blood in non-small cell lung cancer. TCR repertoire features were related to nonsynonymous mutation counts determined by whole-exome sequencing of tumor tissue. At surgery, over 200 tumor regions, 61 to 65 matched nontumor lung samples and 56 PBMC samples were TCR-sequenced for both alpha and beta chains.

The sample's time point label, in plain terms: sample taken at primary tumor resection. Donors were some 70 patients with early-stage, untreated non-small cell lung cancer from the lung TRACERx cohort. TCR sequencing used whole RNA extracted from tumor and nontumor lung tissue, or from cryopreserved PBMC samples, without cell sorting. Only patients with enough RNA available from two or more tumor regions were chosen for TCR sequencing. Before being selected, tumor and adjacent nontumor lung specimens were reviewed by a lung pathologist. CDR1 and CDR2 are drawn from the germline V gene: MDHEN, SYDVKM. For this chain, trimming is 9 bases at the V end and 3 bases at the J end, and the number of junction bases without a gene match is 16. The CDR3 spans 18 residues, from the cysteine through the phenylalanine. The DNA shown is the 54-base CDR3, in frame from base 1. Library construction relied on 5' RACE. This sample was sequenced with a NextSeq 500. In the TCR library protocol, a unique molecular identifier was attached to each TCR cDNA molecule so that PCR and sequencing errors could be corrected. The paper's data handling went like this. TCR identification, UMI-based error correction and CDR3 extraction were performed with Decombinator tools. Expanded TCRs were defined as those above a frequency of 2 per 1,000, corresponding to the top 1% of the tumor frequency distribution. Expanded tumor TCRs statistically deemed absent (corrected P<0.05) from at least one tumor region were classed as regional, and all other expanded tumor TCRs were classed as ubiquitous. Rényi diversity was computed with the R vegan package after subsampling each repertoire 100 times to 5,000 TCRs. CDR3 similarity networks were built from amino acid triplet string-kernel similarity, with CDR3s being connected when pairwise similarity was above 0.82. In-frame beta chains were kept once TCRdb had trimmed the public reads at Q25 with fastp and called clones with MiXCR. Entries are consolidated by CDR3 protein sequence, retaining the most common genes and DNA. The V and J calls, along with clone size, are taken from TCRdb and not from the paper's own processing. The sample has about 9,300 distinct CDR3 sequences on record, around 6.3% of them singletons. The ten largest account for 25% to 30% of the sample.

Beyond this particular receptor, the publication reports: Confirming at a functional level the hypothesis that regional TCRs recognize regional mutations was considered to require additional single-cell paired TCR alpha and beta sequencing. The count of ubiquitous expanded TCRs correlated with the count of ubiquitous nonsynonymous mutations, and the count of regional expanded TCRs correlated with the count of regional nonsynonymous mutations. TCR-seq coverage of tumor T cells was estimated to be only roughly 7% for alpha chains and 11% to 15% for beta chains. The tumor nonsynonymous mutation count correlated with the number of expanded intratumoral alpha and beta TCRs.

The input for sequencing was lung tumor tissue, taken at surgery. The rearranged chain carries TRBV28 and TRBJ2-3; TRBD2 fits 12 bases in the junction. This receptor was obtained from a male donor with early-stage non-small cell lung cancer. The CDR3 corresponds to CARAAHLAGGPWTDTQYF. The DNA sequence is TGTGCCAGGGCGGCCCACCTAGCGGGGGGGCCGTGGACAGATACGCAGTATTTT.